The 20 T cell receptor beta chains in this list originate from one sample, sequenced in a study of PD-1 blockade in classical Hodgkin lymphoma. Following autologous stem cell transplantation, relapse occurred in every patient, and exposure to brentuximab vedotin varied. Sequencing used immunoSEQ multiplex PCR; TCRdb keeps in-frame clones, though not all of them. There are some 41,000 clones in the sample; roughly 78% occur only once, and 2.5% to 3.5% lies in the top ten. This sample comprised peripheral blood mononuclear cells (PBMCs), obtained before the second cycle of nivolumab. The receptor set was obtained from a human donor with classical Hodgkin lymphoma.

This clone was detected only a few times. This chain uses TRBV11-2 with TRBJ1-3; D is uncertain. The CDR3 runs 14 residues. Trimming left V 0 bases short and J 5 bases short, with 8 bases between. CDR1 is SGHAT, CDR2 FQNNGV, per germline. This chain's CDR3 is CASSLDEWRNTIYF. CDR3 nucleotide sequence: TGTGCCAGCAGCTTAGATGAATGGAGAAACACCATATATTTT.

This clone was seen more than once but under ten times. The chain employs TRBV4-2 and TRBJ1-3, with 11 bases identical to TRBD1. Germline assignment: CDR1 LGHNA and CDR2 YNFKEQ. CDR3 size: 15 residues. The V segment lost 4 bases and the J segment 5 bases; nucleotides outside the gene matches: 4. CDR3 amino acids: CASSRTGGARNTIYF. The DNA of the CDR3 is TGTGCCAGCAGCCGGACAGGGGGCGCGAGAAACACCATATATTTT.

The chain's CDR3 is CASSPQRDSLAGNTIYF. Here the CDR3 DNA reads TGTGCCAGCTCACCACAACGGGACAGCCTCGCCGGAAACACCATATATTTT. The V call is TRBV18, the J call TRBJ1-3, with TRBD1 identical over 7 bases. Germline V gene sequence: CDR1 KGHSH, CDR2 LQKENI. Trimming removed 1 base from V and 4 bases from J; junction bases left unmatched: 10. CDR3 length equals 17 residues.

The V and J genes are TRBV7-6 and TRBJ1-1, with 8 bases fitting TRBD1. Germline assignment: CDR1 SGHVS and CDR2 FNYEAQ. With 5 bases clipped from V and 1 base from J, the junction kept 3 bases outside the gene matches. The CDR3 covers 14 residues. The DNA of the CDR3 is TGTGCCAGCAGCGACGGGACAGGGAACACTGAAGCTTTCTTT. Protein: CASSDGTGNTEAFF.

The chain has TRBV19 and TRBJ1-1; D is perhaps TRBD1 (5 bases). The CDR3 length is 14 residues. The V gene's germline CDR1 is LNHDA and CDR2 SQIVND (reference sequence). V lost 7 bases, J lost 0 bases, and 12 bases lay in between. The CDR3 loop is CASIRGVMNTEAFF. CDR3 nucleotide sequence: TGTGCCAGTATCCGGGGCGTAATGAACACTGAAGCTTTCTTT.

In its sample, this clone was seen a few times. This chain connects TRBV7-9 to TRBJ2-1; 11 bases match TRBD1. The V and J ends lost 5 bases and 7 bases, in that order; junction bases with no gene match: 7. CDR1 and CDR2 (germline): SEHNR, FQNEAQ (reference sequence). This CDR3 spans 15 amino acids. CDR3 nucleotide sequence: TGTGCCAGCAGCGGGACAGGGGGGTTCCCTAATGAGCAGTTCTTC. Protein: CASSGTGGFPNEQFF.

V usage is TRBV5-6 and J usage is TRBJ1-1; D is unclear. CDR1 SGHDT and CDR2 YYEEEE come from the germline V gene. The CDR3 consists of 14 residues. The germline V and J ends were trimmed by 3 bases and 0 bases, with 9 bases remaining between them. CDR3 amino acids: CASSWTHLNTEAFF. The CDR3 nucleotides are TGTGCCAGCAGCTGGACGCATTTGAACACTGAAGCTTTCTTT.

This clone turned up a few times. The chain links TRBV4-1 to TRBJ2-7; weak D call: TRBD1 (5 bases). V dropped 1 base and J dropped 5 bases, with 12 bases sitting between them. Germline CDR1 MGHRA, CDR2 YSYEKL. The CDR3 runs to 14 residues. This chain's CDR3 is CASSQVQGINEQYF. The CDR3 region has the DNA TGCGCCAGCAGCCAAGTCCAGGGAATCAACGAGCAGTACTTC.

The chain couples TRBV4-2 to TRBJ2-6; unclear D gene. CDR1 and CDR2 from the germline V gene are LGHNA and YNFKEQ. The CDR3 spans 16 residues. The ends were cut back, 0 bases at V and 1 base at J, with 7 bases in the middle. CDR3 DNA sequence: TGTGCCAGCAGCCAAGATACGGGTTCTGGGGCCAACGTCCTGACTTTC. Its protein product is CASSQDTGSGANVLTF.

V and J are TRBV5-1 and TRBJ2-1; 8 nucleotides match TRBD2. V lost 4 bases and J lost 4; bases outside the gene matches: 10. The CDR3 runs 16 residues. Germline CDR1 is SGHRS and CDR2 is YFSETQ. Here the CDR3 DNA reads TGCGCCAGCAGCCCGACCCTGCGGGGGGAATACAATGAGCAGTTCTTC. Translation: CASSPTLRGEYNEQFF.

The chain carries TRBV15 and TRBJ2-3; 9 nucleotides align to TRBD2. The CDR3 loop spans 16 amino acids. The germline CDR1 and CDR2 sequences are LNHNV and YYDKDF (reference sequence). J was trimmed by 4 bases and V by 0 bases; bases with no gene match: 5. This chain's CDR3 is CATSRERGGLSDTQYF. As DNA, the CDR3 is TGTGCCACCAGCAGAGAGCGGGGGGGCTTATCAGATACGCAGTATTTT.

The CDR3 region has the DNA TGTGCCAGCTCACGGACTAGCGGGATACACCTCTCCTACAATGAGCAGTTCTTC. Translated, it gives CASSRTSGIHLSYNEQFF. This chain uses TRBV18 with TRBJ2-1; 12 positions match TRBD2. V was pared by 4 bases and J by 0 bases, with 7 bases of the junction left unmatched. Germline lookup yields CDR1 KGHSH and CDR2 LQKENI. This CDR3 is 18 amino acids long.

The chain uses TRBV6-5 and TRBJ2-1, with unresolved D. CDR3 length: 13 residues. V dropped 6 bases and J dropped 10 bases, with 16 bases sitting between them. Germline V gene data show CDR1 as MNHEY and CDR2 as SVGAGI. CDR3 amino acids: CASRALPSWEQFF. The CDR3 bases are TGTGCCAGCAGGGCCCTCCCATCATGGGAGCAGTTCTTC.

This chain uses TRBV7-6 with TRBJ2-7; tentatively, D is TRBD1 or TRBD2 (5 bases each). This CDR3 is 15 amino acids long. Germline lookup yields CDR1 SGHVS and CDR2 FNYEAQ. Between the trimmed V and J ends, which lost 5 bases and 0 bases, there was a span of 14 bases. CDR3 sequence (DNA): TGTGCCAGCAGCCCATCGGGGCCTTTCTCCTACGAGCAGTACTTC. Amino acid sequence: CASSPSGPFSYEQYF.

The rearrangement joins TRBV28 to TRBJ1-6; 7 nucleotides match TRBD1. This CDR3 region has 16 residues. Germline assignment: CDR1 MDHEN and CDR2 SYDVKM. The V segment lost 5 bases and the J segment 10 bases; nucleotides outside the gene matches: 14. In nucleotides, the CDR3 is TGTGCCAGCAGTCTTATTACGTTAGGGGGCGTCTCACCCCTCCACTTT. Amino acids: CASSLITLGGVSPLHF.

This rearrangement joins TRBV25-1 to TRBJ2-1; TRBD2 matches 9 bases. The CDR3 covers 13 residues. Germline V gives CDR1 MGHDK, CDR2 SYGVNS. Losses at the gene ends were 1 base for V and 12 bases for J; bases not matched to a gene: 4. The CDR3 nucleotides are TGTGCCAGCAGTGAATGGGTTAGCGGGGGGCAGTTCTTC. Translation gives CASSEWVSGGQFF.

V gene TRBV9 combines with J gene TRBJ1-1, with a tentative D call TRBD1 (6 bases). The V end was cut by 1 base, the J end by 3 bases, with 13 bases between. Germline assignment: CDR1 SGDLS and CDR2 YYNGEE. This CDR3 has 15 residues. In DNA form, the CDR3 reads TGTGCCAGCAGCGTATTGGGGAAGGGGGACACTGAAGCTTTCTTT. This sequence encodes CASSVLGKGDTEAFF.

J is TRBJ2-3 and V is TRBV27; D possibly corresponds to TRBD2 (5 bases). Per germline, CDR1 MNHEY and CDR2 SMNVEV (reference sequence). The V gene lost 2 bases and the J gene lost 1 base, with 10 bases spanning the gap. The CDR3 loop spans 15 amino acids. The CDR3 DNA reads TGTGCCAGCAGTTTAGGGTCTAGCCGCACAGATACGCAGTATTTT. The encoded protein is CASSLGSSRTDTQYF.

The chain employs TRBV7-2 and TRBJ1-2; D unresolved. Trimming shortened V by 0 bases and J by 0 bases, and 11 bases separated the two germline ends. CDR3 length: 16 amino acids. Germline V gene sequence: CDR1 SGHTA, CDR2 FQGNSA. The CDR3 loop reads CASSLATAAANYGYTF. CDR3 nucleotide sequence: TGTGCCAGCAGCTTAGCAACCGCGGCAGCTAACTATGGCTACACCTTC.

The CDR3 protein is CASSPWGPANQPQHF. In nucleotides, the CDR3 is TGTGCCAGCAGCCCCTGGGGACCGGCCAATCAGCCCCAGCATTTT. The chain employs TRBV7-2 and TRBJ1-5, with D tentatively TRBD1 (5 bases). The ends were cut back, 5 bases at V and 3 bases at J, with 14 bases in the middle. CDR1 SGHTA and CDR2 FQGNSA come from the germline V gene. CDR3 length: 15 amino acids.